A single sample is the source of the 13 T cell receptor beta chains below, sequenced in a study of regulatory T cells in long-lasting Graves disease. Described time point: newly diagnosed GD, antithyroid drugs for less than 3 months. The TCR library was prepared using RNA isolated from PBMCs. Combining iRepertoire HTBI primers with Arm-PCR of CDR3 regions, the authors built TCR beta libraries. TCRdb redid the calling of the multiplex PCR reads with MiXCR, one entry per CDR3 protein. The data contain 350,000 to 550,000 distinct CDR3 sequences, about 15% of them singletons. This sample also appeared in a second study, on T cells in Graves' hyperthyroidism and ophthalmopathy.

The sample was peripheral blood mononuclear cells (PBMCs), taken at new diagnosis, from a patient treated with antithyroid drugs. The receptors stem from a woman under 30 with Graves disease.

The table lists this clonotype with many counts. V is TRBV12-3 or TRBV12-4 and J is TRBJ2-7; unclear D gene. Trimming removed 2 bases at V and 2 bases at J, with 7 bases between. CDR3 length: 13 residues. CDR3 sequence reads: CASSLYGPYEQYF. CDR3 bases: TGTGCCAGCAGTTTATACGGTCCCTACGAGCAGTACTTC.

This clonotype was recorded many times. The V gene is TRBV7-9, the J gene TRBJ2-1; 13 bases match TRBD2. The J segment lost 7 bases and the V segment lost 3 bases, leaving 3 bases of the junction unmatched. The CDR3 runs to 15 residues. Germline V gene sequence: CDR1 SEHNR, CDR2 FQNEAQ (reference sequence). The CDR3 DNA follows: TGTGCCAGCAGCTTGACTAGCGGGAGGTTGAATGAGCAGTTCTTC. Translated, it gives CASSLTSGRLNEQFF.

This clonotype was counted between two and nine times. This chain connects TRBV28 to TRBJ2-4; the D is unclear. The V end was cut by 6 bases, the J end by 7 bases, with 16 bases between. Germline CDR1 and CDR2: MDHEN and SYDVKM. There are 14 residues in the CDR3. The CDR3 loop is CASSQVSEVNIQYF. The DNA for the CDR3 is TGTGCCAGCAGCCAGGTTTCTGAGGTCAACATTCAGTACTTC.

This clonotype was seen a handful of times. The CDR3 does not close with the conserved phenylalanine or tryptophan, likely indicating a read error. The chain links TRBV28 to TRBJ2-7; D ambiguous. The germline gives CDR1 MDHEN, CDR2 SYDVKM. The CDR3 sequence is 14 residues long. The DNA for the CDR3 is TGTGCCAGCAGTCTATGGGCAGAGACCTACGAGCAGTACCTC. It translates to CASSLWAETYEQYL.

As to this clonotype: A far larger clone lies a single base away; this is likely a read error. This rearrangement joins TRBV7-2 to TRBJ2-5, with D uncertain. Germline V lookup: CDR1 SGHTA, CDR2 FQGNSA. The CDR3 extends over 13 amino acids. Trimming shortened V by 6 bases and J by 5 bases, and 13 bases separated the two germline ends. The CDR3 nucleotides read TGTGCCAGCAGTGACTCGGAGATGGAGACCCAGTACTTC. Residues: CASSDSEMETQYF.

This clonotype was seen ten or more times. The chain recombines TRBV20-1 with TRBJ2-7; 10 nucleotides match TRBD1. The CDR3 consists of 14 residues. Germline CDR1 is DFQATT and CDR2 is SNEGSKA (reference sequence). J was trimmed by 6 bases and V by 2 bases; bases with no gene match: 7. The CDR3 reads CSARSGTGVAEQYF. The CDR3 nucleotides read TGCAGTGCTAGAAGCGGGACAGGGGTTGCCGAGCAGTACTTC.

In nucleotides, the CDR3 is TGTGCCAGCAGCGTAGAGGATAGCGAGCAAGAGACCCAGTACTTC. It is translated as CASSVEDSEQETQYF. The rearrangement joins TRBV9 to TRBJ2-5; possible D gene TRBD2, 5 bases. Trimming removed 0 bases at V and 2 bases at J, with 11 bases between. This CDR3 is built from 15 residues. Germline loops: CDR1 SGDLS, CDR2 YYNGEE.

This clonotype was recorded at least ten times. This chain's CDR3 is CASSLYWDTTEAFF. DNA of the CDR3: TGTGCCAGCAGTTTATACTGGGACACCACTGAAGCTTTCTTT. The genes are TRBV27 and TRBJ1-1; TRBD1 might be the D (6 bases). V lost 1 base and J lost 4, with 10 bases in between. The CDR3 extends over 14 amino acids. Germline CDR1 is MNHEY and CDR2 is SMNVEV (reference sequence).

This clonotype was recorded a few times. The chain has TRBV7-2 and TRBJ1-1; D is undetermined. V shed 5 bases and J shed 3 bases, with 13 bases lying between them. The CDR3 consists of 14 residues. Germline V CDR1 and CDR2: SGHTA, FQGNSA. Written as DNA, the CDR3 is TGTGCCAGCAGCCTCGACTTCGGGGACACTGAAGCTTTCTTT. This gives the protein CASSLDFGDTEAFF.

The table lists this clonotype with many counts. V usage is TRBV28 and J usage is TRBJ2-1, with 7 nucleotides matching TRBD1. Germline V gene data show CDR1 as MDHEN and CDR2 as SYDVKM. V was clipped by 6 bases and J by 8 bases; unmatched bases: 10. The CDR3 consists of 14 residues. CDR3 DNA sequence: TGTGCCAGCAGCGTGATACAGGGGCAACATGAGCAGTTCTTC. It yields the protein CASSVIQGQHEQFF.

This clonotype showed up many times. The chain is built from TRBV12-3 or TRBV12-4 and TRBJ2-1; 8 bases align to TRBD2. V dropped 1 base and J dropped 6; count of bases not matched to a gene: 5. This CDR3 has 15 residues. CDR3 loop: CASSLGAGVGNEQFF. The CDR3 DNA is TGTGCCAGCAGTTTAGGAGCGGGAGTGGGCAATGAGCAGTTCTTC.

This clonotype has ten or more counts. The CDR3 DNA reads TGCAGTGCTAGAGGCCGGGGGGGGACGTGGAATGATGAGCAGTACTTC. Encoded protein: CSARGRGGTWNDEQYF. The chain carries TRBV20-1 and TRBJ2-7; 8 bases are shared with TRBD2. This CDR3 comprises 16 residues. CDR1 is DFQATT and CDR2 is SNEGSKA in the germline V gene (reference sequence). After removal of 1 base from V and 7 bases from J, the junction contained 15 bases not matched to a gene.

This clonotype was picked up many times. The CDR3: CASSGGRASNSYEQYF. DNA for the CDR3: TGTGCCAGCAGCGGCGGTCGGGCCAGCAACTCCTACGAGCAGTACTTC. The genes are TRBV7-2 and TRBJ2-7, with D hard to call. The CDR3 consists of 16 residues. Germline values: CDR1 SGHTA, CDR2 FQGNSA. Trimming removed 5 bases at V and 0 bases at J, with 17 bases between.